A single TCR beta chain is shown here with its context. What it binds is not known. This specimen belongs to a study of cytomegalovirus exposure and HLA in healthy donors. Background on the study: An analysis done earlier identified more than 90 million unique TCR beta sequences from about 180 million T cells. Overall study findings and caveats: It was taken for granted in presence/absence analyses that sequencing depth across donors was roughly uniform. Rarity held for most TCR sequences, but there were some public TCRs that occurred in many donors.

PCR primers comprised 60 Vbeta and 13 Jbeta primers. The authors' processing: Approximately 73 million unique TCR beta chains, roughly 11 million shared, were counted in a later analysis. The protocol was immunoSEQ multiplex PCR, while the TCRdb copy is restricted to in-frame clones and leaves out a portion. The V and J calls and clone size are taken from that table; D and trimming were inferred from the DNA. The sample comprises approximately 100,000 clones, roughly two thirds of which are singletons, and 0.95% to 1.5% rests with the top ten. This CDR3 contains 11 residues. CDR1 and CDR2 (germline): MNHNS, SASEGT. Germline trimming cut 6 bases from V and 10 bases from J; bases unmatched to any gene: 3.

The rearrangement joins TRBV6-1 to TRBJ2-1; 7 bases line up with TRBD1. This clonotype was sampled from a female donor in good health and CMV-seronegative. Sequencing input: PBMCs. The CDR3 is CASRGDREQFF. In DNA form, the CDR3 reads TGTGCCAGCAGGGGGGACAGAGAGCAGTTCTTC.